One and the same sample provided the 21 T cell receptor beta chains below, sequenced in a study of molecular identifiers for immune sequencing clone quantification. One entry per CDR3 protein results from TCRdb running MiXCR on the PCR reads. The table lists 10,000 or so distinct CDR3 sequences, approximately 19% of them singletons. What was sequenced was naive CD8+ T cells from blood, with Jurkat cell RNA spiked in. Stated subset: FACS-sorted CD8+CD4-CCR7+CD45RA+ naive T cells. The receptor set was obtained from a human donor in good health. Some libraries in this study had Jurkat cell RNA spiked in.

This clonotype was seen many times. The V call is TRBV5-5, the J call TRBJ1-5, with D perhaps TRBD1 (6 bases). CDR1 is SGHKS, CDR2 YYEKEE, per germline (reference sequence). The CDR3 has 16 amino acids. V lost 2 bases to trimming and J lost 5 bases, with 17 bases between them. CDR3 nucleotide sequence: TGTGCCAGCAGCTTCGGTACAGGGTCAGGGGATCAGCCCCAGCATTTT. Amino acids: CASSFGTGSGDQPQHF.

A remark on this clonotype: The CDR3 ends on some other residue instead of the conserved phenylalanine or tryptophan, so this is likely a read error. This rearrangement joins TRBV3-1 to TRBJ1-5; 7 bases fit TRBD1. Germline CDR1 and CDR2: LGHDT and YNNKEL (reference sequence). This CDR3 is built from 15 residues. CDR3: CASGQGTVSNQPQHL. CDR3 bases: TGTGCCAGCGGCCAAGGGACAGTAAGCAATCAGCCCCAGCATCTT.

This clonotype has ten or more counts. This sequence joins TRBV10-3 and TRBJ2-2; D might be TRBD2 (6 bases). CDR1 is ENHRY, CDR2 SYGVKD, per germline. V was clipped by 8 bases and J by 6 bases, with 16 bases between them. There are 14 residues in the CDR3. CDR3 bases: TGTGCCATCCTGCACGGGACTCCCCCCGGGGAGCTGTTTTTT. Its translation: CAILHGTPPGELFF.

The sample holds many counts of this clonotype. The chain recombines TRBV4-3 with TRBJ2-1; no definite D call. From germline, CDR1 is LGHNA and CDR2 YSLEER. Trimming removed 0 bases at V and 8 bases at J, with 11 bases between. The CDR3 length is 14 residues. CDR3 sequence reads: CASSQDFTVDEQFF. For the CDR3, the DNA is TGCGCCAGCAGCCAAGATTTCACAGTGGATGAGCAGTTCTTC.

This clonotype was detected only a few times. Being one base from a much bigger clone, this may be a read error. The chain uses TRBV5-3 and TRBJ2-7, with D perhaps matching TRBD2 (5 bases). Being an ORF, TRBV5-3 has a function that is uncertain. V lost 8 bases to trimming and J lost 8 bases, with 26 bases between them. The CDR3 totals 15 residues. In nucleotides, the CDR3 is TGTGCCAGCAGCCACCACGACGAGGGTGGTTACAAGCAGTACTTC. Translation gives CASSHHDEGGYKQYF.

This clonotype is termed medium-sized. The chain joins TRBV11-2 to TRBJ2-7, with 11 bases aligning to TRBD2. The CDR3 has 16 residues. V lost 5 bases, J lost 4 bases, and 10 bases stayed unmatched. The germline V gene has CDR1 SGHAT and CDR2 FQNNGV. This CDR3 is CASSALAGGPAYEQYF. The DNA of the CDR3 is TGTGCCAGCAGCGCCTTAGCGGGAGGGCCGGCATACGAGCAGTACTTC.

This clonotype counts as medium-sized. The chain couples TRBV19 to TRBJ1-5; no firm D call. V was shortened by 7 bases and J by 0 bases, with 16 bases between the two germline ends. The CDR3 has 16 amino acids. CDR1 LNHDA and CDR2 SQIVND come from the germline V gene (reference sequence). CDR3 residues: CASTKRESYSNQPQHF. For the CDR3, the DNA is TGTGCCAGTACCAAGAGGGAATCTTATAGCAATCAGCCCCAGCATTTT.

With regard to this clonotype: This could be a read error, since a much larger clone is one nucleotide away. The chain has TRBV27 and TRBJ2-1, with 7 bases matching TRBD2. J was trimmed by 8 bases and V by 2 bases; bases with no gene match: 9. The CDR3 is 15 amino acids. Germline loops: CDR1 MNHEY, CDR2 SMNVEV (reference sequence). The CDR3 nucleotides are TGTGCCAGCAGTTTAAGTAGCGGGCTTTACGATGAGCAGTTCTTC. Its translation is CASSLSSGLYDEQFF.

The table lists this clonotype with many counts. The chain uses TRBV4-1 and TRBJ1-2; 10 positions agree with TRBD1. The CDR3 runs 16 residues. CDR1 and CDR2 (germline): MGHRA, YSYEKL. The ends lost 0 bases at V and 4 bases at J; junction bases unmatched: 5. This chain's CDR3 is CASSQEVGTGAYGYTF. The CDR3 DNA reads as TGCGCCAGCAGCCAAGAAGTAGGGACAGGGGCCTATGGCTACACCTTC.

This clonotype is judged medium-sized. The V call is TRBV7-6, the J call TRBJ2-7, with D unclear. Trimming stripped 1 base from V and 6 bases from J, with 10 bases between. The germline V gene has CDR1 SGHVS and CDR2 FNYEAQ. The length of the CDR3 is 13 residues. This CDR3 is CASSLEGWGEQYF. The CDR3 bases are TGTGCCAGCAGCTTAGAGGGCTGGGGCGAGCAGTACTTC.

A single count supports this clonotype. One junction end does not reproduce the germline sequence, and a read error may be involved. The V and J genes are TRBV7-2 and TRBJ2-3; TRBD2 agrees at 10 bases. CDR1 and CDR2 (germline): SGHTA, FQGNSA. The CDR3 runs 19 residues. CDR3 amino acids: CANSRRLGAGGPGKDTQYF. In DNA, the CDR3 is TGCGCCAACAGCCGCCGCCTCGGAGCGGGAGGGCCCGGGAAAGATACGCAGTATTTT.

This clonotype rates as medium-sized. The chain joins TRBV20-1 to TRBJ2-7; possibly TRBD2 for D (5 bases). Germline V lookup: CDR1 DFQATT, CDR2 SNEGSKA (reference sequence). V was cut by 0 bases and J by 3 bases, with 12 bases left in between. The CDR3 is 14 residues long. In DNA form, the CDR3 reads TGCAGTGCTAGAGATGTCGTGAGCGGCTACGAGCAGTACTTC. It codes for CSARDVVSGYEQYF.

This clonotype is classed as medium-sized (0.01 to 0.1%). J is TRBJ1-6 and V is TRBV4-1; a weak D match, TRBD1 (6 bases). CDR3 length: 15 residues. Trimming removed 3 bases from V and 13 bases from J, with 19 bases in between. Germline CDR1 reads MGHRA; CDR2 reads YSYEKL. The CDR3 protein is CASSQSGGPGLPLHF. Written as DNA, the CDR3 is TGCGCCAGCAGCCAGAGTGGGGGCCCAGGGTTGCCCCTCCACTTT.

Remarks on this clonotype: A much larger clone lies a single base off, so this may be a read error. J is TRBJ2-5 and V is TRBV5-6; 11 bases map to TRBD2. The germline V gene has CDR1 SGHDT and CDR2 YYEEEE. The CDR3 runs to 15 residues. The CDR3 sequence: CASGLWLAGGETQYF. CDR3 sequence (DNA): TGTGCCAGCGGCTTGTGGCTAGCGGGAGGCGAGACCCAGTACTTC.

This clonotype was detected ten times or more. The CDR3 region is CASSETYEQYF. CDR3 DNA: TGCGCCAGCAGTGAGACCTACGAGCAGTACTTC. This rearrangement joins TRBV10-2 to TRBJ2-7; D gene unclear. Looked up from germline, CDR1 is WSHSY and CDR2 is SAAADI. The CDR3 has 11 residues. Trimming removed 2 bases at V and 2 bases at J, with 1 base between.

This clonotype is labeled medium-sized (0.01 to 0.1%). The gene calls are TRBV27 and TRBJ2-1; 12 positions match TRBD2. Germline trimming cut 1 base from V and 9 bases from J; bases unmatched to any gene: 7. CDR1 and CDR2 (germline): MNHEY, SMNVEV (reference sequence). The CDR3 totals 16 residues. The CDR3 region has the DNA TGTGCCAGCAGTTTATTCCCTAGCGGGAGGGCCGGTGAGCAGTTCTTC. It translates to CASSLFPSGRAGEQFF.

This clonotype is deemed medium-sized. The genes are TRBV9 and TRBJ2-3, with D perhaps TRBD1 (6 bases). Trimming stripped 0 bases from V and 5 bases from J, with 19 bases between. This CDR3 has 17 amino acids. Germline CDR1 and CDR2: SGDLS and YYNGEE. The CDR3: CASSVEGTPPGKDTQYF. The CDR3, as DNA: TGTGCCAGCAGCGTAGAGGGGACACCACCGGGAAAAGATACGCAGTATTTT.

Only a few counts were recorded for this clonotype. The gene calls are TRBV7-6 and TRBJ2-1, with D unresolved. The CDR3 runs 14 residues. Germline assignment: CDR1 SGHVS and CDR2 FNYEAQ. The V end lost 5 bases, the J end lost 6 bases, and 14 bases lay between the germline ends. In DNA form, the CDR3 reads TGTGCCAGCAGCCCCGTTTTAAATGTCAATGAGCAGTTCTTC. Translating it yields CASSPVLNVNEQFF.

This clonotype was counted many times. This chain connects TRBV11-2 to TRBJ2-1; a weak D match, TRBD2 (5 bases). Germline CDR1 reads SGHAT; CDR2 reads FQNNGV. This CDR3 contains 13 residues. V was shortened by 4 bases and J by 8 bases, with 12 bases between the two germline ends. For the CDR3, the DNA is TGTGCCAGCAGCTCCGCACTAGGCTATGAGCAGTTCTTC. Translation: CASSSALGYEQFF.

Details on this clonotype: A much larger clone sits a single nucleotide away, making a read error possible. Here the CDR3 omits its conserved ending phenylalanine or tryptophan, so a read error is the likely source. The gene calls are TRBV11-2 and TRBJ2-7; TRBD1 matches 9 bases. This CDR3 spans 13 amino acids. Germline V gene data show CDR1 as SGHAT and CDR2 as FQNNGV. J gave up 5 bases and V 2 bases, and 1 base lay outside the gene matches. CDR3 residues: CASSLWDRDEQYS. CDR3 bases: TGTGCCAGCAGCTTATGGGACAGGGACGAGCAGTACTCC.

Points on this clonotype: Just one base apart from a much larger clone, this may be a read error. The chain combines TRBV7-9 with TRBJ2-1; weak D call: TRBD2 (6 bases). CDR3 length equals 13 residues. V was clipped by 1 base and J by 10 bases, with 11 bases between them. CDR1 is SEHNR and CDR2 is FQNEAQ in the germline V gene (reference sequence). The CDR3 DNA sequence: TGTGCCAGCAGCTTAGGCTCGGAGGGGGAGCAGTTCTTC. It yields the protein CASSLGSEGEQFF.